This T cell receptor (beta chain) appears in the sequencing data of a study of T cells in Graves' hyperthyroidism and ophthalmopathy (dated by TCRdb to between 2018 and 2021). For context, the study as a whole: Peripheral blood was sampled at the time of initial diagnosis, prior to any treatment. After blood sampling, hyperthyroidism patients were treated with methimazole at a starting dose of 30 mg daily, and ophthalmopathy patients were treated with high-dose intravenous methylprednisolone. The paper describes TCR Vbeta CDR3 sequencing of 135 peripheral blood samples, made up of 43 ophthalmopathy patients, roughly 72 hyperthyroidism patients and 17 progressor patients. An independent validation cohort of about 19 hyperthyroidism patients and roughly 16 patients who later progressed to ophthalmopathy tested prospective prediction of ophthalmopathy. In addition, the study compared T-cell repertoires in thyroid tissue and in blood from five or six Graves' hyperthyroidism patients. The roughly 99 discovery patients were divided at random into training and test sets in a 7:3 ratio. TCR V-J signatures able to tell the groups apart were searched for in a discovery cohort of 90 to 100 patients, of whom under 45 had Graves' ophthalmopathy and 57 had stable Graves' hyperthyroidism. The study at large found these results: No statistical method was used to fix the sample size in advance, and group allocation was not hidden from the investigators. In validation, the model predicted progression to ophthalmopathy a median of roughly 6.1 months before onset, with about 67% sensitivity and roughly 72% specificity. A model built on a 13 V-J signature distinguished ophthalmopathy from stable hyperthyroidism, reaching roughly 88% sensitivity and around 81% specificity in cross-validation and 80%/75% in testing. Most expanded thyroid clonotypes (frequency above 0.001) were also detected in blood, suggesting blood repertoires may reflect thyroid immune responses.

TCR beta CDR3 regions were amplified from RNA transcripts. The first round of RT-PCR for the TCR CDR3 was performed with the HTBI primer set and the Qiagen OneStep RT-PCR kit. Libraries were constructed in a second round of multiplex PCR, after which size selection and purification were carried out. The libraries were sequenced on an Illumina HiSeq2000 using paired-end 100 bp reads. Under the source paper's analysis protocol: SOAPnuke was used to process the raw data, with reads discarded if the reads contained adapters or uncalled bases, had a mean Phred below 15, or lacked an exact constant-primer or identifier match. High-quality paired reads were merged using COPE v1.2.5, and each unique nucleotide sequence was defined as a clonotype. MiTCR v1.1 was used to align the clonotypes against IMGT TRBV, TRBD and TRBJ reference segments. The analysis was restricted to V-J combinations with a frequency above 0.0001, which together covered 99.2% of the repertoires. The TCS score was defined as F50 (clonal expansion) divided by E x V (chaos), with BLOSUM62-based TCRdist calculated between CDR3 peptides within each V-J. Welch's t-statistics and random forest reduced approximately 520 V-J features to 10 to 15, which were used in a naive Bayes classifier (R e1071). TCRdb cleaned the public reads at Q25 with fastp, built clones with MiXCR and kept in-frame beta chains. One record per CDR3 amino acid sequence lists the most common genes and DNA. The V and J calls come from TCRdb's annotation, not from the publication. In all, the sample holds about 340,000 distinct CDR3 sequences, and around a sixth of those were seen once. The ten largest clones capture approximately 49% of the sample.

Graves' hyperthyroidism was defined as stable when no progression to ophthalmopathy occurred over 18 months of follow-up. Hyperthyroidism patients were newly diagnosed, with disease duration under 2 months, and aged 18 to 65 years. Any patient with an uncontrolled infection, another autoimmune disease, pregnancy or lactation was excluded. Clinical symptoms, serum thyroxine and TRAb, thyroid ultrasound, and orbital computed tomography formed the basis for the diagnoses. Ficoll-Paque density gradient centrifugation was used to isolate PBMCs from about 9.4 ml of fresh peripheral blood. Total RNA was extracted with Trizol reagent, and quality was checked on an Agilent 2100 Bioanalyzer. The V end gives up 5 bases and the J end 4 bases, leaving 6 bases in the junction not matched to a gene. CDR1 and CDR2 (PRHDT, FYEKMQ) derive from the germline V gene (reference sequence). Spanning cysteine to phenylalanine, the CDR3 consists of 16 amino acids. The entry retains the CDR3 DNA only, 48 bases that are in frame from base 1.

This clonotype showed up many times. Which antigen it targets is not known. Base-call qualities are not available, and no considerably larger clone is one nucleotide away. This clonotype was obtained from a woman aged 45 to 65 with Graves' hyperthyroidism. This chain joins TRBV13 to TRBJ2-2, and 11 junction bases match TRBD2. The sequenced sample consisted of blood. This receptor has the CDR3 CASSHGTSGPTGELFF. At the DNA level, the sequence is TGTGCCAGCAGCCACGGGACTAGCGGCCCCACCGGGGAGCTGTTTTTT.